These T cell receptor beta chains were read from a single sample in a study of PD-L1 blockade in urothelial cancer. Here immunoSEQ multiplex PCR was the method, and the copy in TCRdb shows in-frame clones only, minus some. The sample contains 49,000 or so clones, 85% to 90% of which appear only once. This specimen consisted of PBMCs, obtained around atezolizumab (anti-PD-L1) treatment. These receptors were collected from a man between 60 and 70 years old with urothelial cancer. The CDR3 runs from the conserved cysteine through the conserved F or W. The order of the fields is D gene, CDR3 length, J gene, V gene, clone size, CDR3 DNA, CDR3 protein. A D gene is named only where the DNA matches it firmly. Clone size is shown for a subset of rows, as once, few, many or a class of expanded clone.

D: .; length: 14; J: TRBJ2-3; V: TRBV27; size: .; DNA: TGTGCCAGCAGTTTAGGGGGGAGGACAGATACGCAGTATTTT; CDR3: CASSLGGRTDTQYF
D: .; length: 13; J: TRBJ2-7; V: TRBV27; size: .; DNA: TGTGCCAGCAGTTTACGCAGAGCGGACGAGCAGTACTTC; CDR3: CASSLRRADEQYF
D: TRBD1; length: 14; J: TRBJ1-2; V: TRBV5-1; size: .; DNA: TGCGCCAGCAGCTTATTTTCAGGGGGCGATGGCTACACCTTC; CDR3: CASSLFSGGDGYTF
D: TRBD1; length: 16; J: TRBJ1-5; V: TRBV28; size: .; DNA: TGTGCCAGCAACTATCCCGGGACAGGGCCCAATCAGCCCCAGCATTTT; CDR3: CASNYPGTGPNQPQHF
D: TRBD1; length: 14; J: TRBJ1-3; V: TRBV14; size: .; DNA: TGTGCCAGCAGCCAAGGACAGGGTGGAAACACCATATATTTT; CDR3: CASSQGQGGNTIYF
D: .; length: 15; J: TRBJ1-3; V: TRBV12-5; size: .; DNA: TGTGCTAGTGGTTTTGGGCCGGCGAATGGAAACACCATATATTTT; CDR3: CASGFGPANGNTIYF
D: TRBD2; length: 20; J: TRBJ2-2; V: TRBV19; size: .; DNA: TGTGCCAGCAGTTCCACCGGACTAGCGGGGGGGCCATCGGGCACCGGGGAGCTGTTTTTT; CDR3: CASSSTGLAGGPSGTGELFF
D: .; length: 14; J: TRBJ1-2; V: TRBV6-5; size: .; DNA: TGTGCCAGCAGTTACTCGGGGGGTGGCTATGGCTACACCTTC; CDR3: CASSYSGGGYGYTF
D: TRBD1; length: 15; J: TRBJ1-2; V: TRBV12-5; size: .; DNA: TGTGCTAGTGGTTTGGACTCCCGACAGGGACATGGCTACACCTTC; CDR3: CASGLDSRQGHGYTF
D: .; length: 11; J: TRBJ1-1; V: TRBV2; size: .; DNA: TGTGCCAGCATTAGGAGCTCTGAAGCTTTCTTT; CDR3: CASIRSSEAFF
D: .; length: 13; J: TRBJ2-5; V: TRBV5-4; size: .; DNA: TGTGCCAGCAGCCCTTCTTTGCAAGAGACCCAGTACTTC; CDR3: CASSPSLQETQYF
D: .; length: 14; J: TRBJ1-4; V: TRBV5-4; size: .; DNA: TGTGCCAGCAGCTTGTCCAATCGGGATGAAAAACTGTTTTTT; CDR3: CASSLSNRDEKLFF
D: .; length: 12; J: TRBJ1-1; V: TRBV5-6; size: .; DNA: TGTGCCAGCAGCTTGGTTGGAGAAGGAGCTTTCTTT; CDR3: CASSLVGEGAFF
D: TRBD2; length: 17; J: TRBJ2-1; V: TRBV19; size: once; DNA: TGTGCCAGTAAGAGCCGACAACTAGCGGAGGGAGGCAATGAGCAGTTCTTC; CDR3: CASKSRQLAEGGNEQFF
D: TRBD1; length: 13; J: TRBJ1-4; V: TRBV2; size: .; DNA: TGTGCCAGCAGTTGGGACAGGGGCGAAAAACTGTTTTTT; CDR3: CASSWDRGEKLFF
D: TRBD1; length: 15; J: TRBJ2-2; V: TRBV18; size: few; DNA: TGTGCCAGCTCACAACAGGGGGCTTCCACCGGGGAGCTGTTTTTT; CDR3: CASSQQGASTGELFF
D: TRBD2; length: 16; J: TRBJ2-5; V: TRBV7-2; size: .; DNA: TGTGCCAGCAGCCTTTCCGGGACTAGCGGGGGAGAGACCCAGTACTTC; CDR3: CASSLSGTSGGETQYF
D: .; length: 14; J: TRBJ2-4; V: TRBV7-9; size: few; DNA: TGTGCCAGCAGCTCGACAGCACCCAAAAACATTCAGTACTTC; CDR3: CASSSTAPKNIQYF
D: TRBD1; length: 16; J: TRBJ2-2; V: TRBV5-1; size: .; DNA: TGCGCCAGCAGCAAGTCGACAGGGACCAACACCGGGGAGCTGTTTTTT; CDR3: CASSKSTGTNTGELFF
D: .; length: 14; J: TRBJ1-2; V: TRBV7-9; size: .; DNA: TGTGCCAGCAGTTACAGGGAAGAAGTCTATGGCTACACCTTC; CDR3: CASSYREEVYGYTF